Below, 7 T cell receptor beta chains from the same sample are listed, as sequenced in a study of blood T cells in healthy people across ages. A J-beta primer mix and a sample-barcoded 5' primer were used in a second PCR of roughly 6 to 12 cycles. TCRdb called the 5' RACE reads again in MiXCR, with one record for every CDR3 protein. The sample carries over 600,000 distinct CDR3 sequences, less than 60% recorded once. Sequenced: blood. The source of these receptors is a man at least 80 years old in good health.

In its sample, this clonotype was seen once. The rearrangement uses TRBV27 and TRBJ1-2; 9 bases agree with TRBD1. With 6 bases clipped from V and 5 bases from J, the junction kept 10 bases outside the gene matches. Germline CDR1 and CDR2: MNHEY and SMNVEV (reference sequence). The CDR3 is 15 amino acids. CDR3 in amino acids: CASRLDRGSFYGYTF. CDR3 nucleotides: TGTGCCAGCAGGCTCGACAGGGGGTCCTTTTATGGCTACACCTTC.

The V and J genes are TRBV7-9 and TRBJ1-3; 11 bases map to TRBD1. The CDR3 spans 17 residues. The junction had 10 bases not matched to a gene; V was cut back by 5 bases and J by 4 bases. Germline assignment: CDR1 SEHNR and CDR2 FQNEAQ (reference sequence). In DNA form, the CDR3 reads TGTGCCAGCAGCGCGCCGTCGGACAGGGGGCCCGGAAACACCATATATTTT. Translating gives CASSAPSDRGPGNTIYF.

The chain combines TRBV7-8 with TRBJ2-5; 8 nucleotides align to TRBD2. V lost 2 bases, J lost 0 bases, and 5 bases stayed unmatched. This CDR3 region has 16 residues. Germline CDR1 is SGHVS and CDR2 is FQNEAQ. CDR3 DNA: TGTGCCAGCAGCTTACTGGCGGGAGGCCACCAAGAGACCCAGTACTTC. Encoded protein: CASSLLAGGHQETQYF.

The chain uses TRBV20-1 and TRBJ2-3; D gene ambiguous. Trimming left V 3 bases short and J 4 bases short, with 5 bases between. The CDR3 extends over 11 amino acids. Germline V lookup: CDR1 DFQATT, CDR2 SNEGSKA (reference sequence). The CDR3 protein is CSARWADTQYF. CDR3 nucleotides: TGCAGTGCTAGGTGGGCAGATACGCAGTATTTT.

This clonotype was observed a handful of times. This rearrangement joins TRBV28 to TRBJ1-5; D not resolved. Germline CDR1 and CDR2: MDHEN and SYDVKM. The CDR3 covers 14 residues. V was cut by 5 bases and J by 4 bases, with 12 bases left in between. The CDR3 region has the DNA TGTGCCAGCAGTGACGGGCACTTAAATCAGCCCCAGCATTTT. Encoded protein: CASSDGHLNQPQHF.

This clonotype was counted between two and nine times. This chain connects TRBV20-1 to TRBJ2-5, with D perhaps given as TRBD1 or TRBD2 (6 bases each). The V and J ends lost 5 bases and 5 bases respectively, with 15 bases between them. This CDR3 is built from 13 residues. The germline V gene has CDR1 DFQATT and CDR2 SNEGSKA (reference sequence). In nucleotides, the CDR3 is TGCAGTGCTCCGCTAGGGGGGAGGGAGACCCAGTACTTC. It codes for CSAPLGGRETQYF.

The V call is TRBV4-3, the J call TRBJ2-3; tentative D call: TRBD2 (6 bases). Germline V gene sequence: CDR1 LGHNA, CDR2 YSLEER. Trimming took 0 bases from V and 1 from J, leaving 20 bases between them. The CDR3 is made up of 19 amino acids. The CDR3 coding sequence is TGCGCCAGCAGCCAAGATGGAGGGGAACTAGTTCTGGGCACAGATACGCAGTATTTT. Its protein product is CASSQDGGELVLGTDTQYF.